Listed here is a single T cell receptor beta chain. This clone's antigen is unknown. No base-level quality is on record; no much larger clone is a single base apart. This sample was taken from a study of identifying expanded T cells in peripheral blood (dated by TCRdb to the late 2010s). About the full investigation: Four technical replicates, made by sequencing separate aliquots from the same pool of genomic DNA, were compared pairwise. General conclusions and limits of the study: The beta-binomial model significantly reduced the number of clones called differentially abundant and the false-positive rate across all healthy-donor time intervals. Variance in clone template counts between two-week samples significantly increased with total template count across all healthy donors. About 1.3 differentially abundant clones were flagged by the binomial model between technical replicates, whereas about 16 and 19 were flagged over two weeks and four weeks, respectively. The authors expected that biological variance in healthy repertoires might rise further over much longer intervals, such as months to years.

TCRbeta CDR3 regions were profiled by bias-controlled multiplex PCR amplification of genomic DNA with the immunoSEQ Assay. In the paper's pipeline: To quantify the absolute abundance of each unique TCRbeta CDR3 region, the sequences were collapsed and filtered. Differential abundance was tested with two models: a binomial (Fisher-equivalent) model and a beta-binomial model that adds time-dependent variance fitted from healthy donors. Any clone with fewer than 5 combined templates was excluded, and a clone was called differentially abundant if its Benjamini-Hochberg FDR was below 0.01. In the beta-binomial model, variance was expressed as a function of the total template count across the two samples, in the form v = (b*log(k)+a)^2. The source is immuneACCESS, and TCRdb retained only in-frame sequences with V and J called. Part of the clones is not carried over; for the studies checked, unresolved V genes explain less than half of this, and the remainder is unexplained. Clone size and the V and J calls come from that table; the DNA yielded D and trimming. In this sample the table shows about 120,000 clones, approximately 80% of which occur a single time. Approximately 3% of the sample rests with the top ten.

No immune events, such as infections, were documented for the healthy donors during the collection period. Time-dependent variance in a beta-binomial model of T-cell clone differential abundance was calibrated using healthy-donor blood repertoires as a training cohort. The training cohort was composed of around ten healthy donors, 3 female and 7 male. An age range of about 29 to 65 years, with an average of about 45 years, was recorded for the donors. Whole blood from each healthy donor was obtained from a commercial supplier and was collected at three time points roughly 13 days apart. For immunosequencing, genomic DNA was extracted from whole blood that had not been sorted. V is clipped by 1 base and J by 4 bases, and the sequence between their germline boundaries is 13 bases long. CDR1 is given as SGHTA and CDR2 as FQGNSA, both from the germline V gene. Measured from the cysteine to the phenylalanine, the CDR3 is 15 residues long. The sequence is cut down to CDR3 DNA, 45 bases in frame from base 1.

The clonotype originates from a person between 18 and 75 years old in good health. Sequenced sample: blood. The rearrangement joined TRBV7-2 to TRBJ1-1, and the D gene may be TRBD1, 5 bases matching. The base sequence is TGTGCCAGCAGCTTAGTTGCCTCGGGGGGCACTGAAGCTTTCTTT. Its translation reads: CASSLVASGGTEAFF. The entire variable domain, with the stretches around the CDR3 drawn from the reference TRBV7-2 and TRBJ1-1 proteins, is GAGVSQSPSNKVTEKGKDVELRCDPISGHTALYWYRQSLGQGLEFLIYFQGNSAPDKSGLPSDRFSAERTGGSVSTLTIQRTQQEDSAVYLCASSLVASGGTEAFFGQGTRLTVV.